A single sample gave rise to the 12 T cell receptor beta chains below, sequenced in a study of T cell responses to AZD1222 COVID-19 vaccine. Produced via immunoSEQ multiplex PCR; TCRdb's table is partial and in-frame only. The top ten clones hold approximately 1.2% of a sample with about 130,000 clones, more than 90% of them seen once. The sample here was peripheral blood, taken 28 days after the second AZD1222 dose. These receptors all come from an adult who received the AZD1222 COVID-19 vaccine.

This chain joins TRBV30 and TRBJ2-1; 10 bases line up with TRBD2. With V trimmed by 0 bases and J by 4 bases, 0 bases remained unmatched. This CDR3 contains 14 residues. Germline loops: CDR1 GTSNPN, CDR2 SVGIG (reference sequence). In nucleotides, the CDR3 is TGTGCCTGGAGTGTACTAGCGGGGTACAATGAGCAGTTCTTC. The encoded protein is CAWSVLAGYNEQFF.

The chain recombines TRBV6-4 with TRBJ2-1; the match to TRBD2 covers 7 bases. The germline CDR1 and CDR2 sequences are MRHNA and SNTAGT. V shed 2 bases, J shed 8 bases, and the junction held 6 bases outside the gene matches. The CDR3 runs 14 residues. The CDR3 DNA reads TGTGCCAGCAGTGACGTGGGGGGGGTTGATGAGCAGTTCTTC. Its protein product is CASSDVGGVDEQFF.

V usage is TRBV29-1 and J usage is TRBJ1-2; 9 bases align to TRBD1. The CDR3 loop spans 13 amino acids. Germline loops: CDR1 SQVTM, CDR2 ANQGSEA. J was trimmed by 2 bases and V by 3 bases; bases with no gene match: 1. CDR3 bases: TGCAGCGTTGAGGGACAGGGCAACTATGGCTACACCTTC. Protein: CSVEGQGNYGYTF.

This clone was recorded a few times. The chain joins TRBV5-8 to TRBJ1-5, with D possibly matching TRBD1 (5 bases). The CDR3 consists of 17 residues. Germline V CDR1 and CDR2: SGHTS, YDEGEE. V lost 3 bases, J lost 2 bases, and 18 bases lay in between. CDR3 region: CASSSWTGRIGNQPQHF. The CDR3 DNA follows: TGTGCCAGCAGCTCCTGGACGGGGCGGATTGGCAATCAGCCCCAGCATTTT. The full variable domain, its missing parts supplied by reference TRBV5-8 and TRBJ1-5, is EAGVTQSPTHLIKTRGQQATLRCSPISGHTSVYWYQQALGLGLQFLLWYDEGEERNRGNFPPRFSGRQFPNYSSELNVNALELEDSALYLCASSSWTGRIGNQPQHFGDGTRLSIL.

Only a few counts were recorded for this clone. At the DNA level, this CDR3 is encoded by other sequences in the same sample as well. The CDR3 bases are TGTGCCAGCAGCGTAGAACAGCGGGGGTGGGAGACCCAGTACTTC. The encoded protein is CASSVEQRGWETQYF. The gene calls are TRBV9 and TRBJ2-5, with 8 bases that match TRBD2. V was clipped by 0 bases and J by 5 bases; unmatched bases: 6. Germline V gene sequence: CDR1 SGDLS, CDR2 YYNGEE. The CDR3 contains 15 residues.

CDR3 DNA: TGTGCCAGCAGTTTCCTAGGGGGGCCCTATCAGCCCCAGCATTTT. This encodes CASSFLGGPYQPQHF. J is TRBJ1-5 and V is TRBV28; the D gene is possibly TRBD1 (6 bases). The CDR3 covers 15 residues. From germline, CDR1 is MDHEN and CDR2 SYDVKM. The V end lost 3 bases, the J end lost 5 bases, and 14 bases lay between the germline ends.

The J gene is TRBJ1-5, the V gene TRBV28; maybe TRBD1 (5 bases). There are 15 residues in the CDR3. V lost 2 bases to trimming and J lost 2 bases, with 10 bases between them. Germline CDR1 and CDR2: MDHEN and SYDVKM. CDR3 nucleotides: TGTGCCAGCAGTTTAGCCGGGGGGGGCAATCAGCCCCAGCATTTT. Amino acids: CASSLAGGGNQPQHF.

The V and J genes are TRBV6-5 and TRBJ2-1; 8 positions match TRBD2. The CDR3 is made up of 16 amino acids. Germline lookup yields CDR1 MNHEY and CDR2 SVGAGI. V lost 3 bases, J lost 4 bases, and 8 bases stayed unmatched. CDR3 loop: CASSYFGAGEYNEQFF. The DNA for the CDR3 is TGTGCCAGCAGTTATTTCGGAGCGGGAGAATACAATGAGCAGTTCTTC.

The chain links TRBV7-2 to TRBJ1-4; weak D call: TRBD1 (6 bases). CDR1 and CDR2 (germline): SGHTA, FQGNSA. CDR3 length: 14 residues. V was trimmed by 5 bases and J by 5 bases, leaving 12 bases between them. In nucleotides, the CDR3 is TGTGCCAGCAGCCCCGGGGGGCTCAATGAAAAACTGTTTTTT. It is translated as CASSPGGLNEKLFF. The full variable domain, with the rest looked up from reference TRBV7-2 and TRBJ1-4, is GAGVSQSPSNKVTEKGKDVELRCDPISGHTALYWYRQSLGQGLEFLIYFQGNSAPDKSGLPSDRFSAERTGGSVSTLTIQRTQQEDSAVYLCASSPGGLNEKLFFGSGTQLSVL.

V and J are TRBV7-9 and TRBJ2-3, with 7 bases aligning to TRBD2. V shed 5 bases, J shed 7 bases, and the junction held 15 bases outside the gene matches. The CDR3 has 16 residues. CDR1 and CDR2 (germline): SEHNR, FQNEAQ (reference sequence). DNA for the CDR3: TGTGCCAGCAGCCAATCCGTGGGCGGGGGAACAAATACGCAGTATTTT. Its protein is CASSQSVGGGTNTQYF.

The chain couples TRBV25-1 to TRBJ1-1; no firm D call. V lost 5 bases and J 4 bases, leaving 8 bases between the germline ends. Germline-derived CDR1 and CDR2 are MGHDK and SYGVNS. CDR3 length: 12 residues. As DNA, the CDR3 is TGTGCCAGCAGTCGGGATCGCACTGAAGCTTTCTTT. Translating gives CASSRDRTEAFF.

The V and J genes are TRBV9 and TRBJ2-3; 11 bases map to TRBD2. The CDR3 is 16 residues long. The germline CDR1 and CDR2 sequences are SGDLS and YYNGEE. Trimming took 4 bases from V and 2 from J; bases not matched to a gene: 6. The CDR3 here is CASSPTSGRITDTQYF. DNA of the CDR3: TGTGCCAGCAGCCCAACTAGCGGGAGAATCACAGATACGCAGTATTTT. Full variable domain (outside the CDR3, taken from reference TRBV9 and TRBJ2-3): DSGVTQTPKHLITATGQRVTLRCSPRSGDLSVYWYQQSLDQGLQFLIQYYNGEERAKGNILERFSAQQFPDLHSELNLSSLELGDSALYFCASSPTSGRITDTQYFGPGTRLTVL.